This T cell receptor beta chain emerged from a study of PD-1 blockade in classical Hodgkin lymphoma. Study context: Administration of nivolumab to patients was at 3 mg/kg intravenously every 2 weeks.

The CDR3 is 16 amino acids. Germline V gives CDR1 LGHNA, CDR2 YNFKEQ. The ends were cut back, 0 bases at V and 2 bases at J, with 14 bases in the middle. Assay: immunoSEQ multiplex PCR; the TCRdb copy retains only in-frame clones and omits some. The sample has around 90,000 clones, about three quarters seen once. Time point reported: cycle 4 day 1 (C4D1), after less than 7 weeks of nivolumab. No patient escaped relapse after autologous stem cell transplantation, and brentuximab vedotin exposure varied. Regarding the study as a whole: By cycle point C4D1, TCR diversity had risen significantly in CD4+ cells (but not CD8+ cells). Newly diagnosed patients and complete responders had comparable diversity at baseline. Exclusion removed patients who began nivolumab under 1 year after ASCT.

Notes on this clone: The antigen is undetermined.

The rearrangement uses TRBV4-2 and TRBJ2-7; tentatively, D is TRBD1 or TRBD2 (5 bases each). This specimen consisted of peripheral blood mononuclear cells (PBMCs), obtained before the fourth cycle of nivolumab. The origin of this receptor is a human donor with classical Hodgkin lymphoma. The CDR3: CASSQESSGTAYEQYF. In DNA form, the CDR3 reads TGTGCCAGCAGCCAAGAAAGCTCCGGGACCGCCTACGAGCAGTACTTC.